This TCR beta chain was documented in a study of blood T cell repertoires in COVID-19. About the research overall: COVID-19 samples collected from the United States, Italy and Spain covered acute and convalescent phases. T cells, B-cell-depleted T cells, or PBMCs provided the cDNA or gDNA that served as material.

J was trimmed by 5 bases and V by 3 bases; bases with no gene match: 7. The CDR3 loop spans 15 amino acids. Per the germline V gene, CDR1 is LGHDT and CDR2 is YNNKEL (reference sequence). Original analysis: Amplification of reference gene primers provided the estimated nucleated cell counts. Some clones are missing from TCRdb's copy, which holds only in-frame ones; the method was immunoSEQ multiplex PCR. V, J and clone size are taken as reported in that table, and D and trimming were inferred from the DNA itself. The table lists fewer than 250,000 clones, about 80% of them singletons. The rearrangement uses TRBV3-1 (or the pseudogene TRBV3-2) and TRBJ2-5, with TRBD1 matching 9 bases. This TCR was sampled from a woman aged 45-60 years with acute or convalescent COVID-19. The sample was peripheral blood. The CDR3 nucleotides read TGTGCCAGCAGCCACGGGACAGGGAAGGGGGAGACCCAGTACTTC. This sequence encodes CASSHGTGKGETQYF.